Described below is a single T cell receptor beta chain sequence and its context. Its antigen specificity is not known. No qualities accompany the bases; no much larger clone lies one base away. The CDR3 contains 14 residues, cysteine and phenylalanine counted. CDR3 DNA is the only sequence kept; it has 42 bases, read in frame from the first base. From the germline V gene (reference sequence), CDR1 is SEHNR and CDR2 is FQNEAQ. Ends trimmed: V by 5 bases, J by 6 bases; bases unmatched to a gene: 7. The data stem from a study of blood T cell repertoires in COVID-19 (dated by TCRdb to 2018 to 2020). A note on the overall study: Samples covering the acute and convalescent phases of COVID-19 were provided by collaborators in the United States, Italy and Spain. The prospective study material was composed of cDNA or gDNA derived from T cells, B-cell-depleted T cells, or PBMCs. Subjects who had been exposed to COVID-19, were actively infected with it, or had recovered from it provided the deeply sampled blood TCRbeta repertoires that made up the dataset. The repertoires were made available in a free public database intended to serve as a resource for research on the immune response to SARS-CoV-2. Samples were obtained from the ongoing ImmuneRACE study (first 160 participants) and from 1,254 subjects provided by 6 global collaborators. A de-identified subject ID, COVID-19 status, age in years and sex were almost always included in the sample metadata. Where available, HLA class I and class II types were taken from metadata supplied by the sample provider and were not determined by assay-based typing. Overall study results and their limits: The quantity of clinical and demographic metadata differed by source and by participant and was supplied without curation.

The collaborating institutions used their own protocols to collect whole blood in K2EDTA tubes. Collaborator samples were shipped for TCRbeta analysis as frozen whole blood, isolated PBMCs, or DNA extracted from either sample type. TCRbeta CDR3 regions were amplified from genomic DNA using the immunoSEQ Assay, a bias-controlled multiplex PCR. In the original analysis: Within the assay, amplification of reference gene primers was used to estimate how many nucleated cells each sample contained. To quantify the absolute abundance of each unique TCRbeta CDR3 rearrangement, sequence reads were collapsed and filtered. For each sample, productive Simpson clonality was calculated as the square root of Simpson's diversity index over productive rearrangements. This is the immuneACCESS table as TCRdb keeps it, with only in-frame sequences that have V and J called. A part of the clones is gone; compared with another copy, unresolved V genes explain less than half, and the rest is unexplained. The V and J calls and clone size come from that table; D and trimming were worked out from the DNA. The table for this sample lists more than 95,000 clones; approximately 71% of them were counted only once. Approximately 2.1% of the sample goes to the ten largest clones.

Material for sequencing was peripheral blood. The clonotype originates from a woman in her 70s with acute or convalescent COVID-19. Rearrangement joined TRBV7-9 to TRBJ1-2, with TRBD1 identical over 9 junction bases. Read as DNA, the sequence is TGTGCCAGCAGCCCGGGACAGGGTCACGATGGCTACACCTTC. Its coded protein is CASSPGQGHDGYTF. Full variable domain (CDR3 extended with the reference TRBV7-9 and TRBJ1-2 proteins): DTGVSQNPRHKITKRGQNVTFRCDPISEHNRLYWYRQTLGQGPEFLTYFQNEAQLEKSRLLSDRFSAERPKGSFSTLEIQRTEQGDSAMYLCASSPGQGHDGYTFGSGTRLTVV.